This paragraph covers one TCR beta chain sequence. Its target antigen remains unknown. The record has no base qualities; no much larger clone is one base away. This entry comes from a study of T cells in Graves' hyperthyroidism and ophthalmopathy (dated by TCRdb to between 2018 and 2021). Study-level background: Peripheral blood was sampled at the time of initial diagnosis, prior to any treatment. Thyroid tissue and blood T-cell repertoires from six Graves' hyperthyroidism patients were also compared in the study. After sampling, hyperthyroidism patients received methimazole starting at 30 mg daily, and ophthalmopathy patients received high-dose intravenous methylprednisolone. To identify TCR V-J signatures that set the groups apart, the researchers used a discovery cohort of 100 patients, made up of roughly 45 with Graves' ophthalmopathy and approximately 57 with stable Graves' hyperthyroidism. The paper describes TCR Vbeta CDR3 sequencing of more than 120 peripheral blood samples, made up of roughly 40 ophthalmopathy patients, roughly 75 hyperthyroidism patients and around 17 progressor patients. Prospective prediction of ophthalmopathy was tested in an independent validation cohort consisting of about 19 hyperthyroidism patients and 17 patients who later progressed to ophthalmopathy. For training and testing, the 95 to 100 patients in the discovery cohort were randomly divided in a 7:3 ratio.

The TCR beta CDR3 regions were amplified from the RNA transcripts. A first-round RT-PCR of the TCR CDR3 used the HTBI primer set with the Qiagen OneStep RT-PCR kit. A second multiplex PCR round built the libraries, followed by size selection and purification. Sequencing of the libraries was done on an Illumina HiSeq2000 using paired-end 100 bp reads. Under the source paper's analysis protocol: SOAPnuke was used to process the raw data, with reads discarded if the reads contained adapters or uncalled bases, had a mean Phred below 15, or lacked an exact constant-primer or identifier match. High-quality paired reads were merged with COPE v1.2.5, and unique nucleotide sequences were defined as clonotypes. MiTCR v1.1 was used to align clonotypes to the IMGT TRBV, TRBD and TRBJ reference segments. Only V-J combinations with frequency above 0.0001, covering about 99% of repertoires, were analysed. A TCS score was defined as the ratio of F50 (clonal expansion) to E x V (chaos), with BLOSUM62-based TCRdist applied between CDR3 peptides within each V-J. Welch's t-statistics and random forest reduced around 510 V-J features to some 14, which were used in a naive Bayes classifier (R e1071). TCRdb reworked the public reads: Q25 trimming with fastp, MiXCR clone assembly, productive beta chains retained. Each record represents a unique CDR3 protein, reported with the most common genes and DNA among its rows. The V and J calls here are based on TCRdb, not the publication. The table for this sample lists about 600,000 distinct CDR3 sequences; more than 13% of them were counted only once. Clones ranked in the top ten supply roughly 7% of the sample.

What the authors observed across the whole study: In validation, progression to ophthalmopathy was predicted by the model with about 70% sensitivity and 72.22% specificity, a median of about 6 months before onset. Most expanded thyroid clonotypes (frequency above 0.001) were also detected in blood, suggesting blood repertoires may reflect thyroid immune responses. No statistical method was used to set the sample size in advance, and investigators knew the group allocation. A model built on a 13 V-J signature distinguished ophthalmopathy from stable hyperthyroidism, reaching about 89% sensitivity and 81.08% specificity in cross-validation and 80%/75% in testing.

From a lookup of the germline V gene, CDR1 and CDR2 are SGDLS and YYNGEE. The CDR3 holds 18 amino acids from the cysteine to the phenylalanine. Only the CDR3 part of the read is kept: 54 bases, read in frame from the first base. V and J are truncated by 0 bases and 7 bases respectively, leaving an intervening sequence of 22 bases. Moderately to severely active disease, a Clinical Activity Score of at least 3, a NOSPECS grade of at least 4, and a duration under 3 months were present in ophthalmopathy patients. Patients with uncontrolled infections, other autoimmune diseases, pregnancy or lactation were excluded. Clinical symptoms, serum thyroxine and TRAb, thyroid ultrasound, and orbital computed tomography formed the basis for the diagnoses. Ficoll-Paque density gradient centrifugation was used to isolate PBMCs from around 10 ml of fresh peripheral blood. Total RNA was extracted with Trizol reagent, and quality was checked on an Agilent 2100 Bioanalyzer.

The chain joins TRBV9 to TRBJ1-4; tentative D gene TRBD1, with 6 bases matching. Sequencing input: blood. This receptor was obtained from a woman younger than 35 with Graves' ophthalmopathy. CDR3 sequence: CASSVAEGETTNGEKLFF. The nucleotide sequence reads TGTGCCAGCAGCGTAGCGGAGGGGGAAACAACTAATGGTGAAAAACTGTTTTTT.